This TCR beta chain was obtained from a study of shared clonotypes between healthy human individuals. Across the study: The cohort comprised a couple of women and a few men. Their ages spanned 18 to 49 years.

Generated by immunoSEQ multiplex PCR, the TCRdb table keeps only in-frame clones and is missing some. The table has roughly 2,000,000 clones, 93% seen once. CDR1 is MDHEN and CDR2 is SYDVKM in the germline V gene. The V and J ends lost 5 bases and 3 bases respectively, with 5 bases between them. The CDR3 contains 11 residues. Remarks on this clone: One base away lies a much larger clone, so this may be a sequencing read error. The sample contains more than one DNA sequence encoding this CDR3.

Naive CD8 cells lacked CD45RO and underwent positive selection for CCR7, leaving out terminally differentiated effector memory CD45RA+ cells. The source of this sequence is a man younger than 35 in good health. Some clones in this sample may be carry-over from other donors' samples. This chain uses TRBV28 with TRBJ2-7, with D unresolved. The material sequenced was naive CD8+ T cells from PBMCs. CDR3 loop: CASSPYYEQYF. The CDR3 bases are TGTGCCAGCAGTCCCTACTACGAGCAGTACTTC.